This T cell receptor beta chain was retrieved from a study of technical replicates of blood from a few donors (TCRdb year 2017). Library generation was performed with the immunoSEQ multiplex PCR assay. TCRdb took this table from immuneACCESS and kept in-frame rearrangements with V and J called. Such tables lack part of the clones; where checked against another copy, unresolved V genes explain under half of the gap, and the rest is unexplained. The sample data list roughly 71,000 clones, and roughly 94% of these were observed just once. Of the sample, about 0.38% falls within the top ten clones. As for this clone: Its specific antigen is unknown. Nothing much larger sits one base from this clone, and base qualities are not available.

From the cysteine up to the phenylalanine, the CDR3 has a length of 13 residues. The retained sequence is limited to the CDR3, 39 bases, with the frame set at the first base. V lost 6 bases and J lost 3 bases, and the count of bases not matched to a germline gene is 4. The germline V gene (reference sequence) supplies CDR1 LNHDA and CDR2 SQIVND. Sequenced material: T cells isolated from PBMCs. The rearranged segments are TRBV19 and TRBJ1-1; 7 nucleotides in the junction match TRBD1. The source of this sequence is a human donor in good health. The DNA is as follows: TGTGCCAGTAGGCCGCAGGGGGACACTGAAGCTTTCTTT. Translated, it reads CASRPQGDTEAFF.